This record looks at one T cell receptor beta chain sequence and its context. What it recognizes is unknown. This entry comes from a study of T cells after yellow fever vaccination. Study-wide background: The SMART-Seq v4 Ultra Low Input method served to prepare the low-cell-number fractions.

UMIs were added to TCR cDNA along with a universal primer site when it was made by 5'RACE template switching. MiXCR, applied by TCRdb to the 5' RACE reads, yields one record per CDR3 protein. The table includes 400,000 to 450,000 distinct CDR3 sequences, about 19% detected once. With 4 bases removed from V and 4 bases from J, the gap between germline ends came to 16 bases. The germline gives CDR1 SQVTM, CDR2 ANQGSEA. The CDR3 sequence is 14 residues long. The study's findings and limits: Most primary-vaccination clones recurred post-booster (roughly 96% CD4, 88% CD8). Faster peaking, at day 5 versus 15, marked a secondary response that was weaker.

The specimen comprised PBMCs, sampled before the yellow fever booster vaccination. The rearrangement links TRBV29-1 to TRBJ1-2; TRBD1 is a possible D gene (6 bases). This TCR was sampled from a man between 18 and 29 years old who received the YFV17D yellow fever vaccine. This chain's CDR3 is CSVAFVDSVYGYTF. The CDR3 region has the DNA TGCAGCGTTGCCTTTGTGGACAGCGTCTATGGCTACACCTTC.